A single sample is the source of the 19 T cell receptor beta chains below, sequenced in a study of T cells after yellow fever vaccination. Each CDR3 protein is one row after TCRdb ran MiXCR on the 5' RACE reads. This sample has 620,000 or so distinct CDR3 sequences, with 9% to 15% found just once. The material was PBMCs, obtained on the day of the yellow fever booster vaccination. The receptors shown here come from a man in his thirties or forties who received the YFV17D yellow fever vaccine.

This clonotype was seen only once. The rearrangement links TRBV19 to TRBJ2-6, with D tentatively TRBD1 (5 bases). The V end lost 3 bases, the J end lost 3 bases, and 9 bases lay between the germline ends. Germline values: CDR1 LNHDA, CDR2 SQIVND (reference sequence). This CDR3 comprises 15 residues. Written as DNA, the CDR3 is TGTGCCAGTAGTATCAGGGTTGATGGGGCCAACGTCCTGACTTTC. Its protein is CASSIRVDGANVLTF.

This sequence joins TRBV7-2 and TRBJ2-1, with D maybe TRBD2 (6 bases). V shed 1 base and J shed 7 bases, with 14 bases lying between them. CDR3 size: 15 residues. Germline V lookup: CDR1 SGHTA, CDR2 FQGNSA. CDR3 sequence (DNA): TGTGCCAGCAGCTTAGAGGTCCGGACTAAAAATGAGCAGTTCTTC. Amino acid sequence: CASSLEVRTKNEQFF.

This chain links TRBV18 with TRBJ2-7; TRBD2 agrees at 9 bases. The CDR3 has 16 amino acids. Trimming cost V 0 bases and J 6 bases; bases outside gene matches: 9. The germline CDR1 and CDR2 sequences are KGHSH and LQKENI. The CDR3 DNA follows: TGTGCCAGCTCACCACCGATGCTAGCGGGATTCGCCGAGCAGTACTTC. This encodes CASSPPMLAGFAEQYF.

A few counts support this clonotype. The rearrangement joins TRBV28 to TRBJ1-6, with D perhaps matching TRBD1 (5 bases). Germline V gene sequence: CDR1 MDHEN, CDR2 SYDVKM. The V end was cut by 5 bases, the J end by 6 bases, with 20 bases between. This CDR3 contains 17 residues. The CDR3 DNA sequence: TGTGCCAGCAGTCCGGTCCGGGGCCAGGGTCTTAATTCACCCCTCCACTTT. It yields the protein CASSPVRGQGLNSPLHF.

This clonotype was counted at least ten times. The J gene is TRBJ2-2, the V gene TRBV7-9; D is uncertain. This CDR3 contains 13 residues. V gave up 5 bases and J gave up 7 bases, with 11 bases separating them. Germline assignment: CDR1 SEHNR and CDR2 FQNEAQ (reference sequence). CDR3 sequence reads: CASSQNADGELFF. The DNA of the CDR3 is TGTGCCAGCAGCCAAAATGCGGACGGGGAGCTGTTTTTT.

J is TRBJ2-7 and V is TRBV20-1; TRBD2 matches 8 bases. The germline CDR1 and CDR2 sequences are DFQATT and SNEGSKA (reference sequence). Trimming cost V 1 base and J 1 base; bases outside gene matches: 3. The CDR3 covers 14 residues. In DNA form, the CDR3 reads TGCAGTGCTAGAGCTAGCGGGCCGTCCTACGAGCAGTACTTC. Translating gives CSARASGPSYEQYF.

This clonotype has just a few counts. The chain employs TRBV6-1 and TRBJ1-4, with D perhaps TRBD1 (5 bases). Germline CDR1 MNHNS, CDR2 SASEGT. V lost 7 bases, J lost 6 bases, and 15 bases lay in between. This CDR3 spans 14 amino acids. Here the CDR3 DNA reads TGTGCCAGCAAAAAGGGGTTCAGAGATGAAAAACTGTTTTTT. This codes for CASKKGFRDEKLFF.

This clonotype has just a few counts. This chain uses TRBV5-1 with TRBJ2-7; 13 bases are shared with TRBD2. CDR3 length: 15 amino acids. The trim removed 4 bases at V and 7 bases at J, leaving 8 bases unmatched. Germline V gene sequence: CDR1 SGHRS, CDR2 YFSETQ. The CDR3 region has the DNA TGCGCCAGCAGCGCACTAGCGGGAGGGCCGGGGGAGCAGTACTTC. Residues: CASSALAGGPGEQYF.

The chain has TRBV7-2 and TRBJ2-3; no reliable D call. The CDR3 has 14 amino acids. The V and J ends lost 3 bases and 2 bases respectively, with 9 bases between them. Germline V gene data show CDR1 as SGHTA and CDR2 as FQGNSA. The CDR3 nucleotides read TGTGCCAGCAGCTTGTCCAGCATCACAGATACGCAGTATTTT. It specifies CASSLSSITDTQYF.

The genes are TRBV20-1 and TRBJ2-1; 12 bases agree with TRBD2. Germline CDR1 reads DFQATT; CDR2 reads SNEGSKA (reference sequence). The ends lost 2 bases at V and 8 bases at J; junction bases unmatched: 7. This CDR3 region has 15 residues. CDR3: CSARLAGGLADEQFF. CDR3 DNA sequence: TGCAGTGCTAGACTAGCGGGAGGGCTGGCAGATGAGCAGTTCTTC.

This clonotype was counted many times. The junction does not match germline at one end; this may be a read error. The rearrangement joins TRBV6-2 or TRBV6-3 to TRBJ2-1, with 14 positions matching TRBD2. Germline V gives CDR1 MNHEY, CDR2 SVGEGT. This CDR3 is 15 amino acids long. The CDR3 here is CASSYGTSGRNEQFF. In nucleotides, the CDR3 is TGCGCCAGCAGCTACGGGACTAGCGGGAGAAATGAGCAGTTCTTC.

Details on this clonotype: Mismatch with germline at one junction end may stem from a read error. The chain uses TRBV7-9 and TRBJ2-3; the D call may be TRBD1 or TRBD2 (5 bases each). Germline V gives CDR1 SEHNR, CDR2 FQNEAQ (reference sequence). This CDR3 is 15 amino acids long. The CDR3 nucleotides are TGTGCCAGCAGCTTAGGAGGGACCCAGGCGAGATACGCAGTATTC. Protein: CASSLGGTQARYAVF.

This clonotype turned up a few times. This chain joins TRBV12-3 or TRBV12-4 and TRBJ2-1; no clear D. V gave up 8 bases and J gave up 3 bases, with 11 bases separating them. This CDR3 has 13 amino acids. The CDR3: CASGRVLYNEQFF. The CDR3 nucleotides are TGTGCCAGCGGCCGCGTCCTCTACAATGAGCAGTTCTTC.

Many counts were recorded for this clonotype. V gene TRBV12-3 or TRBV12-4 combines with J gene TRBJ2-7, with TRBD1 matching over 9 bases. The CDR3 has 14 amino acids. The V segment lost 4 bases and the J segment 3 bases; nucleotides outside the gene matches: 4. The CDR3 DNA follows: TGTGCCAGCAGTTCCGGGACAGGGTTCTACGAGCAGTACTTC. Translation gives CASSSGTGFYEQYF.

This clonotype turned up a few times. The chain couples TRBV5-1 to TRBJ1-1, with D unclear. The CDR3 length is 14 residues. Germline V lookup: CDR1 SGHRS, CDR2 YFSETQ. The V and J ends lost 2 bases and 1 base respectively, with 9 bases between them. The CDR3 region is CASSFAWGNTEAFF. The CDR3 DNA reads as TGCGCCAGCAGCTTTGCCTGGGGGAACACTGAAGCTTTCTTT.

This clonotype appeared a few times. This chain links TRBV7-9 with TRBJ2-7; tentatively, D is TRBD2 (6 bases). CDR3 length: 14 amino acids. Per the germline V gene, CDR1 is SEHNR and CDR2 is FQNEAQ (reference sequence). V shed 5 bases and J shed 2 bases, with 13 bases lying between them. The CDR3, as DNA: TGTGCCAGCAGCCCAGGAGGGGCAGCCTACGAGCAGTACTTC. This codes for CASSPGGAAYEQYF.

This clonotype was observed a handful of times. The V and J genes are TRBV6-2 or TRBV6-3 and TRBJ2-5; perhaps TRBD1 as D (5 bases). The CDR3 contains 14 residues. The V end was cut by 5 bases, the J end by 7 bases, with 17 bases between. Germline lookup yields CDR1 MNHEY and CDR2 SVGEGT. The CDR3 loop is CASSTFGRAATQYF. CDR3 nucleotide sequence: TGTGCCAGCAGTACCTTCGGCAGGGCGGCGACCCAGTACTTC.

The chain recombines TRBV3-1 with TRBJ1-2; D remains unclear. Germline V CDR1 and CDR2: LGHDT, YNNKEL (reference sequence). V lost 0 bases and J 4 bases, leaving 9 bases between the germline ends. This CDR3 comprises 14 residues. CDR3 sequence reads: CASSQDSWSYGYTF. The DNA of the CDR3 is TGTGCCAGCAGCCAAGATAGCTGGTCCTATGGCTACACCTTC.

The table lists this clonotype with a count of one. This chain uses TRBV6-2 or TRBV6-3 with TRBJ1-1; 8 bases align to TRBD1. V lost 6 bases, J lost 4 bases, and 7 bases stayed unmatched. There are 14 residues in the CDR3. CDR1 MNHEY and CDR2 SVGEGT come from the germline V gene. The CDR3 DNA follows: TGTGCCAGCAGCCGGGGACAGGTGAGCACTGAAGCTTTCTTT. Amino acid sequence: CASSRGQVSTEAFF.